The next 27 T cell receptor beta chains were all read from a single sample in a study of T cell responses to AZD1222 COVID-19 vaccine. Assay: immunoSEQ multiplex PCR; the TCRdb copy retains only in-frame clones and omits some. This sample has under 200,000 clones; 88% occur once, and the top ten carry roughly 26%. This specimen consisted of peripheral blood, obtained 28 days after the second AZD1222 dose. The receptors here all came from an adult who received the AZD1222 COVID-19 vaccine.

The CDR3 DNA sequence: TGTGCCAGCAGTTTTTCCCTCCGAGGGGACTACGAGCAGTACTTC. It translates to CASSFSLRGDYEQYF. The J gene is TRBJ2-7, the V gene TRBV28; D might be TRBD1 or TRBD2, each matching 5 bases. The germline gives CDR1 MDHEN, CDR2 SYDVKM. CDR3 size: 15 residues. With 3 bases removed from V and 3 bases from J, the gap between germline ends came to 15 bases. The full variable domain, completed using reference TRBV28 and TRBJ2-7, is DVKVTQSSRYLVKRTGEKVFLECVQDMDHENMFWYRQDPGLGLRLIYFSYDVKMKEKGDIPEGYSVSREKKERFSLILESASTNQTSMYLCASSFSLRGDYEQYFGPGTRLTVT.

The chain has TRBV19 and TRBJ2-1; the D gene is possibly TRBD2 (5 bases). Germline V CDR1 and CDR2: LNHDA, SQIVND (reference sequence). The CDR3 is 15 residues long. With 5 bases removed from V and 4 bases from J, the gap between germline ends came to 15 bases. CDR3 coding DNA: TGTGCCAGTAGTCCCCGGACGGGATCTTACAATGAGCAGTTCTTC. This encodes CASSPRTGSYNEQFF. Full variable domain (remainder filled in from reference TRBV19 and TRBJ2-1): DGGITQSPKYLFRKEGQNVTLSCEQNLNHDAMYWYRQDPGQGLRLIYYSQIVNDFQKGDIAEGYSVSREKKESFPLTVTSAQKNPTAFYLCASSPRTGSYNEQFFGPGTRLTVL.

The chain recombines TRBV30 with TRBJ1-4; D possibly corresponds to TRBD1 (5 bases). Germline CDR1 reads GTSNPN; CDR2 reads SVGIG (reference sequence). The V and J ends lost 0 bases and 4 bases respectively, with 9 bases between them. The CDR3 has 14 residues. The CDR3 DNA sequence: TGTGCCTGGAGTGTAGGGACGTTTAATGAAAAACTGTTTTTT. This translates into CAWSVGTFNEKLFF.

J is TRBJ2-1 and V is TRBV7-2, with 7 nucleotides matching TRBD2. Unmatched junction bases numbered 4, after V lost 3 bases and J lost 2 bases. Per the germline V gene, CDR1 is SGHTA and CDR2 is FQGNSA. The CDR3 is 15 amino acids. Here the CDR3 DNA reads TGTGCCAGCAGCTTCGGTCGGGAGGCCTACAATGAGCAGTTCTTC. It codes for CASSFGREAYNEQFF.

This sequence joins TRBV7-2 and TRBJ1-1, with 7 bases aligning to TRBD1. This CDR3 spans 15 amino acids. V was pared by 1 base and J by 2 bases, with 4 bases of the junction left unmatched. The germline V gene has CDR1 SGHTA and CDR2 FQGNSA. Here the CDR3 reads CASSLDTGDNTEAFF. Here the CDR3 DNA reads TGTGCCAGCAGCTTAGATACAGGGGACAACACTGAAGCTTTCTTT.

A note on this clone: Other DNA sequences from this sample encode an identical CDR3 as well. The rearrangement links TRBV6-2 or TRBV6-3 to TRBJ2-7; D possibly corresponds to TRBD1 (5 bases). CDR3 length equals 13 residues. Germline V gives CDR1 MNHEY, CDR2 SVGEGT. The V end lost 2 bases, the J end lost 2 bases, and 7 bases lay between the germline ends. The CDR3 loop reads CASSYAGTYEQYF. The CDR3 bases are TGTGCCAGCAGTTACGCAGGGACCTACGAGCAGTACTTC.

On this clone itself: Additional DNA sequences in this sample encode the identical CDR3. The V and J genes are TRBV18 and TRBJ1-1; D call uncertain. The CDR3 is 12 amino acids. Looked up from germline, CDR1 is KGHSH and CDR2 is LQKENI. V gave up 1 base and J gave up 8 bases, with 8 bases separating them. The CDR3: CASSPRAAEAFF. For the CDR3, the DNA is TGTGCCAGCTCACCACGAGCAGCCGAAGCTTTCTTT.

In the case of this clone: The germline gene is not matched at one end of the junction; a read error may be the cause. The rearrangement links TRBV6-1 to TRBJ2-3, with D possibly being TRBD2 (5 bases). The germline gives CDR1 MNHNS, CDR2 SASEGT. This CDR3 spans 14 amino acids. For the CDR3, the DNA is TGTGCCAGCAGGGAAGGGAGTTCCACAGATACGCAGTATTTT. Its translation: CASREGSSTDTQYF.

The genes are TRBV6-2 or TRBV6-3 and TRBJ1-1; D gene uncertain. Trimming took 0 bases from V and 2 from J, leaving 16 bases between them. The V gene's germline CDR1 is MNHEY and CDR2 SVGEGT. This CDR3 has 17 amino acids. CDR3 amino acids: CASSYSEGFGFNTEAFF. The CDR3 coding sequence is TGTGCCAGCAGTTACTCTGAAGGTTTCGGGTTTAACACTGAAGCTTTCTTT.

This chain links TRBV28 with TRBJ1-6; D is ambiguous. Trimming pared 5 bases from V and 0 bases from J, leaving 11 bases between. Germline values: CDR1 MDHEN, CDR2 SYDVKM. This CDR3 has 16 amino acids. CDR3 protein: CASSPAGGSYNSPLHF. CDR3 in DNA: TGTGCCAGCAGTCCCGCGGGAGGCTCCTATAATTCACCCCTCCACTTT.

The chain recombines TRBV24-1 with TRBJ2-2; D is unclear. The CDR3 extends over 13 amino acids. Germline CDR1 reads KGHDR; CDR2 reads SFDVKD. V gave up 2 bases and J gave up 6 bases, with 6 bases separating them. As DNA, the CDR3 is TGTGCCACCAGTGATTCTTTCCCCGGGGAGCTGTTTTTT. Protein: CATSDSFPGELFF.

The V gene is TRBV7-9, the J gene TRBJ1-6, with a tentative D call TRBD1 (5 bases). Trimming took 2 bases from V and 7 from J, leaving 12 bases between them. The CDR3 has 15 residues. Germline lookup yields CDR1 SEHNR and CDR2 FQNEAQ (reference sequence). The CDR3: CASSLLGPGNSPLHF. DNA for the CDR3: TGTGCCAGCAGCTTACTGGGACCTGGGAATTCACCCCTCCACTTT.

This rearrangement joins TRBV12-2 to TRBJ2-1; whether TRBD2, the table's D call, matches the DNA was not checked. TRBV12-2 is a pseudogene locus. The CDR3 covers 15 residues. The CDR3 sequence: CASRFSLAGKNEQFF. As DNA, the CDR3 is TGTGCAAGTCGCTTTTCACTAGCGGGAAAAAATGAGCAGTTCTTC.

The rearrangement uses TRBV21-1 and TRBJ2-7; the table's D call TRBD2 went unverified against the DNA. TRBV21-1 is a pseudogene. The CDR3 spans 14 residues. The CDR3 region has the DNA TGTGCCAGCAGCAACGGTCGGGAGGACTACGAGCAGTACTTC. It is translated as CASSNGREDYEQYF.

The J gene is TRBJ2-7, the V gene TRBV3-1 (or the pseudogene TRBV3-2); no clear D. Germline values: CDR1 LGHDT, CDR2 YNNKEL (reference sequence). The CDR3 is 12 residues long. Trimming removed 0 bases from V and 8 bases from J, with 8 bases in between. The CDR3 DNA is TGTGCCAGCAGCCAAGATCGGCGAAAGCAGTACTTC. Protein: CASSQDRRKQYF.

The chain couples TRBV7-2 to TRBJ2-5; the D is unclear. The germline gives CDR1 SGHTA, CDR2 FQGNSA. V lost 4 bases and J 4 bases, leaving 13 bases between the germline ends. The CDR3 runs 14 residues. In DNA form, the CDR3 reads TGTGCCAGCAGCTCCAAAAGCCTACGAGAGACCCAGTACTTC. Its protein product is CASSSKSLRETQYF.

This chain connects TRBV5-1 to TRBJ2-1; D may be TRBD2 (5 bases). From germline, CDR1 is SGHRS and CDR2 YFSETQ. CDR3 length equals 13 residues. V was shortened by 7 bases and J by 12 bases, with 20 bases between the two germline ends. In DNA form, the CDR3 reads TGCGCCAGCTCCGTCCTAGAGGGTGACGGGCAGTTCTTC. Translation: CASSVLEGDGQFF.

This rearrangement joins TRBV7-2 to TRBJ2-1, with D perhaps matching TRBD2 (5 bases). The length of the CDR3 is 15 residues. Germline V gives CDR1 SGHTA, CDR2 FQGNSA. The V end was cut by 3 bases, the J end by 0 bases, with 9 bases between. Here the CDR3 DNA reads TGTGCCAGCAGCTTGGAGGTTCACTCCTACAATGAGCAGTTCTTC. Translating it yields CASSLEVHSYNEQFF.

The chain has TRBV18 and TRBJ2-1; 10 nucleotides match TRBD2. This CDR3 contains 16 residues. Trimming took 3 bases from V and 5 from J; bases not matched to a gene: 7. CDR1 KGHSH and CDR2 LQKENI come from the germline V gene. The CDR3, as DNA: TGTGCCAGCTCACCTGCTAGCGGGAGATACGACAATGAGCAGTTCTTC. Its protein is CASSPASGRYDNEQFF.

This clone was detected once. The chain has TRBV6-5 and TRBJ1-4; 7 nucleotides line up with TRBD1. The germline gives CDR1 MNHEY, CDR2 SVGAGI. Unmatched junction bases numbered 10, after V lost 7 bases and J lost 5 bases. This CDR3 has 15 amino acids. As DNA, the CDR3 is TGTGCCAGCAATTGGTCAGGGGGTGGGAATGAAAAACTGTTTTTT. Translation gives CASNWSGGGNEKLFF.

This chain links TRBV3-1 (or the pseudogene TRBV3-2) with TRBJ2-1; TRBD1 is a possible D gene (5 bases). The germline CDR1 and CDR2 sequences are LGHDT and YNNKEL (reference sequence). The CDR3 extends over 14 amino acids. Trimming took 6 bases from V and 3 from J, leaving 12 bases between them. The CDR3 DNA reads as TGTGCCAGCAGTCTTAAGACAGTCTACAATGAGCAGTTCTTC. The encoded protein is CASSLKTVYNEQFF.

The chain couples TRBV3-1 (or the pseudogene TRBV3-2) to TRBJ1-3; D call uncertain. Germline CDR1 and CDR2: LGHDT and YNNKEL (reference sequence). The CDR3 sequence is 14 residues long. V was trimmed by 1 base and J by 2 bases, leaving 6 bases between them. CDR3 sequence reads: CASSQAETGNTIYF. The CDR3 DNA is TGTGCCAGCAGCCAAGCCGAGACTGGAAACACCATATATTTT.

Comment on this clone: Sequence at one end of the junction differs from germline and may be a read error. The chain combines TRBV19 with TRBJ2-5, with 10 bases aligning to TRBD2. Germline V lookup: CDR1 LNHDA, CDR2 SQIVND (reference sequence). The CDR3 has 15 amino acids. CDR3 coding DNA: TGTGCCAGTAGTCCGACTAGCGGGCACCAGGAGACCCAGTACTTC. As protein: CASSPTSGHQETQYF.

The chain couples TRBV6-6 to TRBJ2-2; possibly TRBD2 for D (6 bases). Germline lookup yields CDR1 MNHNY and CDR2 SVGAGI (reference sequence). V was trimmed by 5 bases and J by 4 bases, leaving 14 bases between them. The CDR3 covers 15 residues. The CDR3 loop is CASSPGTRGTGELFF. Written as DNA, the CDR3 is TGTGCCAGCAGTCCCGGGACTCGGGGCACCGGGGAGCTGTTTTTT.

The CDR3 nucleotides are TGTGCCAGCACCGGACAGAGGAACACTGAAGCTTTCTTT. Translation gives CASTGQRNTEAFF. J is TRBJ1-1 and V is TRBV2; tentatively, D is TRBD1 (6 bases). The CDR3 has 13 residues. The germline CDR1 and CDR2 sequences are SNHLY and FYNNEI. Trimming removed 7 bases at V and 1 base at J, with 10 bases between.

The chain recombines TRBV15 with TRBJ2-3, with TRBD1 identical over 8 bases. The V gene's germline CDR1 is LNHNV and CDR2 YYDKDF (reference sequence). The CDR3 sequence is 16 residues long. The V gene end was trimmed by 1 base and the J gene end by 2 bases; junction bases not matched to a gene: 5. The CDR3 protein is CATSRAGTGLTDTQYF. CDR3 nucleotide sequence: TGTGCCACCAGCAGAGCCGGGACAGGACTCACAGATACGCAGTATTTT.

The chain employs TRBV28 and TRBJ1-2, with D tentatively TRBD1 (6 bases). V was pared by 6 bases and J by 3 bases, with 14 bases between. CDR3 length: 14 residues. Germline CDR1 MDHEN, CDR2 SYDVKM. The CDR3 loop is CASSPAGGDYGYTF. In DNA, the CDR3 is TGTGCCAGCAGCCCGGCCGGGGGCGACTATGGCTACACCTTC.